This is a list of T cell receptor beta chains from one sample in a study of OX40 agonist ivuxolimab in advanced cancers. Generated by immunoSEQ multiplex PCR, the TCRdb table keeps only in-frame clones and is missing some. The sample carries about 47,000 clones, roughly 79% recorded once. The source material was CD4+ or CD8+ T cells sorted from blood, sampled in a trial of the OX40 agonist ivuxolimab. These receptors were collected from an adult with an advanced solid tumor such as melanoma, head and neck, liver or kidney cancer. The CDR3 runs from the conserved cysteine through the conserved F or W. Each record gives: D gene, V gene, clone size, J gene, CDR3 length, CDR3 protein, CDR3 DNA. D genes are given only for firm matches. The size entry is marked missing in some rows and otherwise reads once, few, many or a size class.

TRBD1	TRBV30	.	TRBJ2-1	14	CAWSVGAGGGEQFF	TGTGCCTGGAGTGTTGGGGCAGGGGGTGGTGAGCAGTTCTTC
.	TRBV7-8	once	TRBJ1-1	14	CATSTSTTGTEAFF	TGTGCCACCTCTACCTCGACGACGGGGACTGAAGCTTTCTTT
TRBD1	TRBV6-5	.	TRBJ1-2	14	CASSLTGEGGGYTF	TGTGCCAGCAGTCTCACAGGGGAGGGTGGGGGCTACACCTTC
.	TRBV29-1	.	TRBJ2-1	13	CSVEDGVVAEQFF	TGCAGCGTAGAAGATGGGGTTGTAGCGGAGCAGTTCTTC
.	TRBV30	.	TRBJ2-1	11	CAWSVGNEQFF	TGTGCCTGGAGTGTCGGCAATGAGCAGTTCTTC
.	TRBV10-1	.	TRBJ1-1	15	CASSESPGGNTEAFF	TGCGCCAGCAGTGAGTCCCCGGGGGGAAACACTGAAGCTTTCTTT
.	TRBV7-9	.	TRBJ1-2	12	CASSLDGEGYTF	TGTGCCAGCAGCTTAGATGGGGAAGGCTACACCTTC
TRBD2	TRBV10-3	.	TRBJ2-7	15	CAIRGTSADSYEQYF	TGTGCCATCAGAGGGACTAGCGCAGATTCCTACGAGCAGTACTTC
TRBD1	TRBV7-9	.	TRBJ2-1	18	CASSLRGQGVSSYNEQFF	TGTGCCAGCAGCTTAAGGGGACAGGGTGTCTCCTCCTACAATGAGCAGTTCTTC
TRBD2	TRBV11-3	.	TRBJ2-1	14	CASSSLAGGDEQFF	TGTGCCAGCAGCTCGTTAGCGGGAGGCGATGAGCAGTTCTTC
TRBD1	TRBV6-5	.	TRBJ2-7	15	CASSITGTGAAEQYF	TGTGCCAGCAGTATTACCGGGACAGGGGCGGCCGAGCAGTACTTC
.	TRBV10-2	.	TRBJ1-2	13	CASSEDSNYGYTF	TGCGCCAGCAGTGAGGACAGTAACTATGGCTACACCTTC
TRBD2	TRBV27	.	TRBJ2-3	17	CASSFLGLAGGVDTQYF	TGTGCCAGCAGTTTCCTGGGACTAGCGGGAGGGGTAGATACGCAGTATTTT
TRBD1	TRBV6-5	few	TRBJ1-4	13	CASSYGTGEKLFF	TGTGCCAGCAGTTACGGGACAGGTGAAAAACTGTTTTTT
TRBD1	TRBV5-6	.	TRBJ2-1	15	CASSLGQGAYNEQFF	TGTGCCAGCAGCTTGGGCCAGGGGGCCTACAATGAGCAGTTCTTC
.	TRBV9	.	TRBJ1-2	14	CASSVWDTNYGYTF	TGTGCCAGCAGCGTTTGGGACACTAACTATGGCTACACCTTC
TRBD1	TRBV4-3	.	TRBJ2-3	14	CASSYGQGGDTQYF	TGCGCCAGCAGTTATGGACAGGGGGGAGATACGCAGTATTTT
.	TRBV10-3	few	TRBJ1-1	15	CAISVGTGYQTEAFF	TGTGCCATCAGCGTAGGAACGGGGTATCAGACTGAAGCTTTCTTT
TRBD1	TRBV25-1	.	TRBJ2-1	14	CASSNRDSYNEQFF	TGTGCCAGCAGTAACCGGGACAGCTACAATGAGCAGTTCTTC
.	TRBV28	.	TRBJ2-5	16	CASSLRGVAVKETQYF	TGTGCCAGCAGTTTAAGAGGGGTGGCGGTTAAAGAGACCCAGTACTTC
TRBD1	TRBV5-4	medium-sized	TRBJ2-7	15	CASSIGTGGIYEQYF	TGTGCCAGCAGTATTGGGACAGGGGGGATCTACGAGCAGTACTTC
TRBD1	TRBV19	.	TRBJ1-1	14	CASSIPTGAPEAFF	TGTGCCAGTAGTATCCCGACAGGGGCCCCTGAAGCTTTCTTT
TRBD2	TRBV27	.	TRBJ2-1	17	CASSLISGRPSYNEQFF	TGTGCCAGCAGTTTAATAAGCGGGAGGCCCTCCTACAATGAGCAGTTCTTC
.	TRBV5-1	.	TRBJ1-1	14	CASSQSGGATEAFF	TGCGCCAGCAGCCAAAGTGGGGGCGCCACTGAAGCTTTCTTT
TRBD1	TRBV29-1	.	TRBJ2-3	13	CSVEGQGVDTQYF	TGCAGCGTTGAGGGACAGGGTGTCGATACGCAGTATTTT
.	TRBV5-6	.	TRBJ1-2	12	CASSLAAEGYTF	TGTGCCAGCAGCTTGGCGGCGGAGGGCTACACCTTC
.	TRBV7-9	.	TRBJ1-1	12	CASSFGPFEAFF	TGTGCCAGCAGCTTCGGACCTTTTGAAGCTTTCTTT
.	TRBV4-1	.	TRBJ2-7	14	CASSLQGSGYEQYF	TGCGCCAGCAGCCTACAGGGAAGCGGCTACGAGCAGTACTTC
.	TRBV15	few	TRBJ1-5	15	CATSRDRGGDQPQHF	TGTGCCACCAGCAGAGACAGGGGTGGCGATCAGCCCCAGCATTTT
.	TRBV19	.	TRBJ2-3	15	CASSIGGTSTDTQYF	TGTGCCAGTAGTATCGGCGGCACTAGCACAGATACGCAGTATTTT
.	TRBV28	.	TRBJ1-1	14	CASSFTGSDTEAFF	TGTGCCAGCAGTTTTACAGGGTCAGACACTGAAGCTTTCTTT
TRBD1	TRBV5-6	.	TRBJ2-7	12	CASTGQGAEQYF	TGTGCCAGCACCGGACAGGGAGCCGAGCAGTACTTC
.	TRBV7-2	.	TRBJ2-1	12	CASSPGVDEQFF	TGTGCCAGCAGCCCAGGGGTGGATGAGCAGTTCTTC
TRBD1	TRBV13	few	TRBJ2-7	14	CASSLDRGPTEQYF	TGTGCCAGCAGCCTGGACAGGGGGCCCACCGAGCAGTACTTC